This T cell receptor beta chain was sequenced in a study of blood T cell repertoires in COVID-19. This table comes from immunoSEQ multiplex PCR, and its TCRdb copy is limited to in-frame clones, with some not included. The table lists 170,000 or so clones, around nine tenths of them singletons, with approximately 12% in the top ten. The V and J ends lost 5 bases and 5 bases respectively, with 16 bases between them. From germline, CDR1 is SGHNT and CDR2 YENEEA. This CDR3 region has 15 residues. The sequenced material came from peripheral blood. The chain has TRBV11-3 and TRBJ2-1, with a possible D match to TRBD2 (7 bases). The sequence derives from a woman in her seventies with COVID-19, enrolled during active disease. The CDR3 loop is CASSRGASEDNEQFF. The CDR3 nucleotides read TGTGCCAGCAGCCGGGGGGCTAGCGAGGACAATGAGCAGTTCTTC.